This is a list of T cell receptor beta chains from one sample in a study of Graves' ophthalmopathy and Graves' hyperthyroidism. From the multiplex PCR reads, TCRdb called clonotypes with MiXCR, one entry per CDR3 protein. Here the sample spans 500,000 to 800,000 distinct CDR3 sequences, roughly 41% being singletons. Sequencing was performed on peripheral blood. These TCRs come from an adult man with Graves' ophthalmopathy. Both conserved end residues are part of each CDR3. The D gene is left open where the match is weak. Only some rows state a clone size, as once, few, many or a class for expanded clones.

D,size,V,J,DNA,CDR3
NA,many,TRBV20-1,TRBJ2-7,TGCAGTGCTAGAGATCAAAAGCAGGTCTACGAGCAGTACTTC,CSARDQKQVYEQYF
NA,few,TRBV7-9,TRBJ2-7,TGTGCCAGCATCTCAGGGGTTGGAGAGCAGTACTTC,CASISGVGEQYF
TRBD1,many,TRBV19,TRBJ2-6,TGTGCCAGTAGTACGGGACAGTTGTACTCTGGGGCCAACGTCCTGACTTTC,CASSTGQLYSGANVLTF
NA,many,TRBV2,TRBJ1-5,TGTGCCAGCCGCCGGGGGGGAGTAGGTGGCAATCAGCCCCAGCATTTT,CASRRGGVGGNQPQHF
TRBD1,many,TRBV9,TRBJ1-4,TGTGCCAGCAGCCGACGCTACAGGGGAGATGAAAAACTGTTTTTT,CASSRRYRGDEKLFF
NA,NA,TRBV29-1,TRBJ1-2,TGCAGCGGTGGGGGTGGGACTAACTATGGCTACACCTTC,CSGGGGTNYGYTF
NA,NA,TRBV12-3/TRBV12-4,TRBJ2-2,TGTGCCAGCAGTTTCCCCGGGGAGCAGGGGAACACCGGGGAGCTGTTTTTT,CASSFPGEQGNTGELFF
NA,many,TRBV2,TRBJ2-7,TGTGCCAGCAGAGCGGCGAGCTCCTACGAGCAGTACTTC,CASRAASSYEQYF
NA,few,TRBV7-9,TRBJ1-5,TGTGCCAGCAGCCAAGATGGGCTAGGGAATCAGCCCCAGCATTTT,CASSQDGLGNQPQHF
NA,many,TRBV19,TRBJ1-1,TGTGCCAGTAGCGAACAGGGCACTGAAGCTTTCTTT,CASSEQGTEAFF
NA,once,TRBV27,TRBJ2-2,TGTGCCAGCAGTTTAGGGGTATCCGGGGAGCTGTTTTTT,CASSLGVSGELFF
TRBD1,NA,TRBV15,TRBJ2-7,TGTGCCACCAGAGAGGGGGACAGGGCACCTCCCGAGCAGTACTTC,CATREGDRAPPEQYF
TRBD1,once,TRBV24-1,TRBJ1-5,TGTGCCACCGGGACAGGGACCGGGTTTCAGCCCCAGCATTTT,CATGTGTGFQPQHF
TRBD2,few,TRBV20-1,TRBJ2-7,TGCAGTGCTTCCCCGCATCGACTAGCGGGGGACCTTTTTGAGCAGTACTTC,CSASPHRLAGDLFEQYF
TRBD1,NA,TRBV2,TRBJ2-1,TGTGCCAGCAGTGATCCGGACAGGGAGCAGTTCTTC,CASSDPDREQFF
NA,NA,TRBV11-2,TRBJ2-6,TGTGCCAGCAGCCCGACATGGACAGGGGCCAACGTCCTGACTTTC,CASSPTWTGANVLTF
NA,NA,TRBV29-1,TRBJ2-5,TGCAGCGTTGAAGATCTGGAGACCCAGTACTTC,CSVEDLETQYF
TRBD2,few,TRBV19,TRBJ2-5,TGTGCCAGTAGTACTCCTACTAGCGGGAGTGGAGAGACCCAGTACTTC,CASSTPTSGSGETQYF
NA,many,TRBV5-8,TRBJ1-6,TGTGCCAGCAGCTTGGGACCGGGGGCGGATTCACCCCTCCACTTT,CASSLGPGADSPLHF
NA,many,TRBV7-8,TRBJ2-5,TGTGCCAGCAGCTTTGGGTCGGTCGGGACCCAGTACTTC,CASSFGSVGTQYF
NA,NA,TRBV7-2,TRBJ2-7,TGTGCCAGCACCATCGGCCCAGGGCCCCACGAGCAGTACTTC,CASTIGPGPHEQYF
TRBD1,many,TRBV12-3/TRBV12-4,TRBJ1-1,TGTGCCAGCAGCGGGACAGGGGGAATGAACACTGAAGCTTTCTTT,CASSGTGGMNTEAFF
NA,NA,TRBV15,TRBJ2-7,TGTGCCACCAGCAGCGCCCGCACAGAAAAGTTTAAGGAGCAGTACTTC,CATSSARTEKFKEQYF
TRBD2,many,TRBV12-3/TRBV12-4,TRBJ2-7,TGTGCCAGCAGTTTCGCTAGCGGGGGCTACGAGCAGTACTTC,CASSFASGGYEQYF
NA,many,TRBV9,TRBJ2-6,TGTGCCAGCAGCGTAGAGGGGTCTGGGGCCAACGTCCTGACTTTC,CASSVEGSGANVLTF
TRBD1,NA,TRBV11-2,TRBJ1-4,TGTGCCAGCAGCATTTCCGGGACAGGTGAAAAACTGTTTTTT,CASSISGTGEKLFF
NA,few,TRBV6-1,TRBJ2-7,TGTGCCAGCAGAGGAGACGTTCCCTACGAGCAGTACTTC,CASRGDVPYEQYF
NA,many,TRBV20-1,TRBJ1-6,TGCAGTGCTACCGATTCTGCAAATTCACCCCTCCACTTT,CSATDSANSPLHF
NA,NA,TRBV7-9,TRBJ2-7,TGTGCCAGCAGCTTTGGGCGGGATCATTTCTCCTACGAGCAGTACTTC,CASSFGRDHFSYEQYF
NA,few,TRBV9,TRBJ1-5,TGTGCCAGCAGCGAGACGGGACAAAGCAATCAGCCCCAGCATTTT,CASSETGQSNQPQHF
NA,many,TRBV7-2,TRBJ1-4,TGTGCCAGCAGCTTTTCGGCAGGGGAAAAACTGTTTTTT,CASSFSAGEKLFF
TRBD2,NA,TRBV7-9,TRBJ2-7,TGTGCCAGCAGTTACTCGCCAGGGACTACCTACGAGCAGTACTTC,CASSYSPGTTYEQYF
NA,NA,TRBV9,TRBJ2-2,TGTGCCAGCAGCGTCGGGACATCGAACACCGGGGAGCTGTTTTTT,CASSVGTSNTGELFF
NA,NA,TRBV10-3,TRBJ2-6,NA,CAVSESNRGFLWTRHQTF
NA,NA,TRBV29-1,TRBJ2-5,TGCAGCGCCCCCGGCCAAGAGACCCAGTACTTC,CSAPGQETQYF
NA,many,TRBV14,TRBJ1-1,TGTGCCAGCAGCCTTATGGATTACTCTGAAGCTTTCTTT,CASSLMDYSEAFF
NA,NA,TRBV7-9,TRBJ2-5,TGTGCCAGCACCACAAAGGGCTACCAAGAGACCCAGTACTTC,CASTTKGYQETQYF
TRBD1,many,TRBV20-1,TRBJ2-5,TGCAGTGCTAGTGACAGGGGGCAGGAGACCCAGTACTTC,CSASDRGQETQYF
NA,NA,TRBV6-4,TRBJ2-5,TGTGCCAGCAGTGACTCGGCGACCCCCGGAGAGACCCAGTACTTC,CASSDSATPGETQYF
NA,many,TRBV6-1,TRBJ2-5,TGTGCCAGCAGTGAATTTAACGCTAGAACCCAGTACTTC,CASSEFNARTQYF
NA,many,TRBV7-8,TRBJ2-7,TGTGCCAGCACCCTTCTTTCTAGCCCCCACGAGCAGTACTTC,CASTLLSSPHEQYF
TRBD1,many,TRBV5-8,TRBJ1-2,TGTGCCAGCAGCCCCGACAGGGAGAGGAGCTACACCTTC,CASSPDRERSYTF
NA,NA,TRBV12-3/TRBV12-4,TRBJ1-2,TGTGCCAGCAGTGCCATCGGGATGGGAGGGAAATCGGGAGGCTACACCTTC,CASSAIGMGGKSGGYTF
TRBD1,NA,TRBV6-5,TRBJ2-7,TGTGCCAGCAGAACGGGACAGACGGGAGAGCAGTACTTC,CASRTGQTGEQYF
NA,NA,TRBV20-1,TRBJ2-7,TGCAGTGCTAGCCCCATGGGACGGAACTACGAGCAGTACTTC,CSASPMGRNYEQYF
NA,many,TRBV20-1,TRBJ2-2,TGCAGTGCATCGGGACTTGGGACCGGGGAGCTGTTTTTT,CSASGLGTGELFF
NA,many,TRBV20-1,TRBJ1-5,TGCAGTGCTAGCTCACAGATCAATCAGCCCCAGCATTTT,CSASSQINQPQHF
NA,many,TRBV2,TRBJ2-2,TGTGCCAGCAGTATAGGACACTTTACCGGGGAGCTGTTTTTT,CASSIGHFTGELFF
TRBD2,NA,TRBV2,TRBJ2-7,TGTGCCAGCTCACTACATTCCGGGACTAGCCCCTACGAGCAGTACTTC,CASSLHSGTSPYEQYF
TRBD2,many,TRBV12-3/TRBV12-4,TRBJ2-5,TGTGCCAGCAGTTTGGGGACTCCGGGACTAGCGGGAAGGGAGACCCAGTACTTC,CASSLGTPGLAGRETQYF
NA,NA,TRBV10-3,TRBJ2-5,TGTGCCATCAGTGCCTCCGGACCGAAGAATCAGCCCCAGTACTTC,CAISASGPKNQPQYF
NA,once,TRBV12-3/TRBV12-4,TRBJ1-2,TGTGCCAGCAGTTACCGGGGTACGGGTTTCTATGGCTACACCTTC,CASSYRGTGFYGYTF
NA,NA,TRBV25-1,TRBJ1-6,TGTGCCAGCAGTCTATCAGGCAACCCAAATTCACCCCTCCACTTT,CASSLSGNPNSPLHF
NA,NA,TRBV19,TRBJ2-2,TGTGCCAGTAGTTTCAGCAGGGGGCTGTTTTTT,CASSFSRGLFF